The 10 T cell receptor beta chains reported below all come from one sample, sequenced in a study of blood T cell repertoires in COVID-19. TCRdb keeps only in-frame clones here, not all; method: immunoSEQ multiplex PCR. The sample consists of approximately 250,000 clones, 84% of them appearing once. Sequenced input: peripheral blood. These receptors were taken from a woman aged 40 to 50 who had recovered from COVID-19.

The genes are TRBV5-8 and TRBJ1-1; D gene uncertain. Per germline, CDR1 SGHTS and CDR2 YDEGEE. CDR3 length: 14 residues. Trimming left V 4 bases short and J 0 bases short, with 10 bases between. CDR3 sequence: CASSGTALNTEAFF. CDR3 coding DNA: TGTGCCAGCAGCGGCACAGCCCTGAACACTGAAGCTTTCTTT. Looking up the rest from reference TRBV5-8 and TRBJ1-1 gives the full variable domain: EAGVTQSPTHLIKTRGQQATLRCSPISGHTSVYWYQQALGLGLQFLLWYDEGEERNRGNFPPRFSGRQFPNYSSELNVNALELEDSALYLCASSGTALNTEAFFGQGTRLTVV.

The chain has TRBV19 and TRBJ1-6; no clear D gene. The CDR3 contains 17 residues. The germline gives CDR1 LNHDA, CDR2 SQIVND (reference sequence). V gave up 6 bases and J gave up 0 bases, with 15 bases separating them. CDR3 sequence: CASRGSPTGSYNSPLHF. The CDR3 DNA sequence: TGTGCCAGTAGAGGTAGCCCGACCGGCTCCTATAATTCACCCCTCCACTTT. Full variable domain (missing parts from reference TRBV19 and TRBJ1-6): DGGITQSPKYLFRKEGQNVTLSCEQNLNHDAMYWYRQDPGQGLRLIYYSQIVNDFQKGDIAEGYSVSREKKESFPLTVTSAQKNPTAFYLCASRGSPTGSYNSPLHFGNGTRLTVT.

This chain connects TRBV29-1 to TRBJ1-1; D gene ambiguous. CDR3 size: 11 residues. The V end was cut by 6 bases, the J end by 1 base, with 6 bases between. Germline lookup yields CDR1 SQVTM and CDR2 ANQGSEA. The DNA for the CDR3 is TGCAGCGTCTCCCCGAACACTGAAGCTTTCTTT. It specifies CSVSPNTEAFF. Full variable domain (missing parts from reference TRBV29-1 and TRBJ1-1): SAVISQKPSRDICQRGTSLTIQCQVDSQVTMMFWYRQQPGQSLTLIATANQGSEATYESGFVIDKFPISRPNLTFSTLTVSNMSPEDSSIYLCSVSPNTEAFFGQGTRLTVV.

This chain connects TRBV29-1 to TRBJ2-1, with D perhaps matching TRBD1 (5 bases). Looked up from germline, CDR1 is SQVTM and CDR2 is ANQGSEA. The V and J ends lost 4 bases and 4 bases respectively, with 11 bases between them. The CDR3 runs to 13 residues. CDR3 sequence reads: CSVVVRDYNEQFF. DNA of the CDR3: TGCAGCGTTGTCGTCAGGGATTACAATGAGCAGTTCTTC.

The CDR3 DNA is TGTGCCAGCAGTTTAATCGGGACATTGAACACTGAAGCTTTCTTT. Translated, it gives CASSLIGTLNTEAFF. The chain uses TRBV27 and TRBJ1-1; weak D call: TRBD1 (6 bases). Between the trimmed V and J ends, which lost 2 bases and 0 bases, there was a span of 10 bases. CDR3 length: 15 amino acids. In germline, CDR1 is MNHEY, CDR2 SMNVEV (reference sequence).

This chain joins TRBV7-7 and TRBJ2-5, with a tentative D call TRBD2 (5 bases). Trimming left V 8 bases short and J 2 bases short, with 15 bases between. The CDR3 is made up of 14 amino acids. The germline gives CDR1 SSHAT, CDR2 FNYEAQ (reference sequence). The chain's CDR3 is CASGPGPGQETQYF. The CDR3 DNA reads TGTGCCAGCGGCCCTGGGCCGGGGCAAGAGACCCAGTACTTC.

The sample holds one count of this clone. The CDR3 protein is CASSIGRRSETQYF. CDR3 DNA sequence: TGTGCCAGTAGTATAGGGAGGAGGAGTGAGACCCAGTACTTC. The rearrangement joins TRBV19 to TRBJ2-5; tentative D call: TRBD2 (5 bases). V was clipped by 1 base and J by 5 bases, with 11 bases between them. CDR1 is LNHDA, CDR2 SQIVND, per germline (reference sequence). This CDR3 is 14 amino acids long.

This clone appeared a few times. This chain joins TRBV4-2 and TRBJ1-5; D is uncertain. With 1 base removed from V and 8 bases from J, the gap between germline ends came to 12 bases. Germline CDR1 reads LGHNA; CDR2 reads YNFKEQ. The CDR3 is made up of 14 amino acids. This CDR3 reads CASSQVQWPKPQHF. In nucleotides, the CDR3 is TGTGCCAGCAGCCAAGTTCAGTGGCCCAAGCCCCAGCATTTT.

Here the CDR3 reads CASGTERFNEQFF. In nucleotides, the CDR3 is TGTGCCAGCGGGACAGAACGATTCAATGAGCAGTTCTTC. V is TRBV19 and J is TRBJ2-1; 7 nucleotides match TRBD1. With V trimmed by 9 bases and J by 6 bases, 8 bases remained unmatched. From germline, CDR1 is LNHDA and CDR2 SQIVND (reference sequence). The length of the CDR3 is 13 residues.

DNA of the CDR3: TGTGCCAGTAGTCTGGCAGCGGGGGCCACCTACGAGCAGTACTTC. Its protein product is CASSLAAGATYEQYF. This rearrangement joins TRBV19 to TRBJ2-7; 8 positions match TRBD2. CDR1 and CDR2 (germline): LNHDA, SQIVND (reference sequence). V lost 5 bases to trimming and J lost 2 bases; unmatched junction nucleotides: 8. CDR3 length: 15 residues.